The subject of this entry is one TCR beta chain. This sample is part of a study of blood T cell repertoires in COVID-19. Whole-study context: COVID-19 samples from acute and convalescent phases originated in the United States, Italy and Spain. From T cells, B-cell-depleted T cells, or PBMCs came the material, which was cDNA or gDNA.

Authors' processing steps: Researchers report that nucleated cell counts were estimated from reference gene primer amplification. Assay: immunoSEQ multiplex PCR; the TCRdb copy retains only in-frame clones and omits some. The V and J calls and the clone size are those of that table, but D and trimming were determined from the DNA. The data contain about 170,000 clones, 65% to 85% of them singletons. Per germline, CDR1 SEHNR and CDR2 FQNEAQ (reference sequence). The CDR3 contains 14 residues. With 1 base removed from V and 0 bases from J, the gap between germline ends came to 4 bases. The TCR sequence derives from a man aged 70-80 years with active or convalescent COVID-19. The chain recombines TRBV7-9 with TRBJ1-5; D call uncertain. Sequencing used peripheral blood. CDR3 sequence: CASSLVASNQPQHF. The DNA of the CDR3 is TGTGCCAGCAGCTTAGTGGCTAGCAATCAGCCCCAGCATTTT.